Listed below are T cell receptor beta chains from one sample, sequenced in a study of blood T cells in healthy people across ages. From the 5' RACE reads, TCRdb called clonotypes with MiXCR, one entry per CDR3 protein. The sample consists of 600,000 or so distinct CDR3 sequences, approximately 30% of them appearing once. The sequenced sample was blood. The receptors stem from a woman aged 80 or older in good health. Each CDR3 is given with its conserved first and last residue. D genes are given only for firm matches. Clone size appears in some rows only: once, few, many, or a class for an expanded clone.

v_gene	d_gene	j_gene	abundance	CDR3nt	CDR3aa
TRBV9	.	TRBJ2-3	many	TGTGCCAGCAGCGTAGATCCAGGAAGGGGCACAGATACGCAGTATTTT	CASSVDPGRGTDTQYF
TRBV6-4	.	TRBJ2-1	.	TGTGCCAGCAGTGACCAAGGGGATGGTGAGCAGTTCTTC	CASSDQGDGEQFF
TRBV7-2	TRBD1	TRBJ1-6	few	TGTGCCAGCAGCTTTGGGGACAGGATTAATTCACCCCTCCACTTT	CASSFGDRINSPLHF
TRBV5-5	TRBD2	TRBJ2-5	.	TGTGCCAGCAGCTTGGTAGGGAGGGTGGAGACCCAGTACTTC	CASSLVGRVETQYF
TRBV6-2/TRBV6-3	.	TRBJ2-1	.	TGTGCCAGCAGTTACTCATGGGGGAGCTCCTACAATGAGCAGTTCTTC	CASSYSWGSSYNEQFF
TRBV28	.	TRBJ2-3	many	TGTGCCAGCAGCTCGTTTCGGGGCTCCCTCACAGATACGCAGTATTTT	CASSSFRGSLTDTQYF
TRBV3-1	.	TRBJ2-1	.	TGTGCCAGCATCCAAGTGACAGGAGAGACCCAGTTCTTC	CASIQVTGETQFF
TRBV19	.	TRBJ1-2	.	TGTGCCAGTAGGGAAAGAGGAGCTCCTTATGGCTACACCTTC	CASRERGAPYGYTF
TRBV27	.	TRBJ2-7	.	TGTGCCAGCAGTTTATCACAATCAGGGTACGAGCAGTACTTC	CASSLSQSGYEQYF
TRBV20-1	.	TRBJ2-7	many	TGCAGTGCTAGCAGGAGCTCCTACGAGCAGTACTTC	CSASRSSYEQYF
TRBV25-1	TRBD1	TRBJ1-1	few	TGTGCCAGCAGCCCTTTAGGGACAGGTCTGAACACTGAAGCTTTCTTT	CASSPLGTGLNTEAFF
TRBV7-9	TRBD1	TRBJ1-4	many	TGTGCCAGCAGCTTAGGAGGGGGCTCAAGAAATGAAAAACTGTTTTTT	CASSLGGGSRNEKLFF
TRBV6-1	TRBD2	TRBJ2-1	many	TGTGCCAGCAGTGTAGCGGGGGGGCCTGAGCAGTTCTTC	CASSVAGGPEQFF
TRBV12-3/TRBV12-4	.	TRBJ2-1	many	TGTGCCAGCAGTTTAGAGGGGGGCGGGTACACGTTCTTC	CASSLEGGGYTFF
TRBV20-1	.	TRBJ2-3	many	TGCAGTGCTAGCGTTTCGGGGGTTATTCGGGGCACAGATACGCAGTATTTT	CSASVSGVIRGTDTQYF
TRBV7-2	.	TRBJ2-7	many	TGTGCCAGCAGCTTAGTAGGTGGGACTTTCGAGCAGTACTTC	CASSLVGGTFEQYF
TRBV6-2/TRBV6-3	.	TRBJ1-1	.	TGTGCCAGCAGTTCTCGTAGGGGATCGGGCACTGAAGCTTTCTTT	CASSSRRGSGTEAFF
TRBV4-2	TRBD1	TRBJ1-5	.	TGTGCCAGCAGCCGGGAAGGGACAGGAAGTCAGCCCCAGCATTTT	CASSREGTGSQPQHF
TRBV7-9	TRBD2	TRBJ2-3	.	TGTGCCAGCAGCTGGCGGACTAGTCCTAGCACAGATACGCAGTATTTT	CASSWRTSPSTDTQYF
TRBV25-1	TRBD1	TRBJ2-3	many	TGTGCCAGCCTCGGGACAGGCCACGGTACGCAGTATTTT	CASLGTGHGTQYF
TRBV7-3	.	TRBJ2-5	many	TGTGCCAGCAGCTTAAGGTCTGGGGCCCAAGAGACCCAGTACTTC	CASSLRSGAQETQYF
TRBV27	.	TRBJ2-7	many	TGTGCTGCGGGGCCCACGGACTACGAGCAGTACTTC	CAAGPTDYEQYF
TRBV6-5	.	TRBJ1-4	many	TGTGCCAGCGGGGAGGAGGATGAAAAACTGTTTTTT	CASGEEDEKLFF
TRBV18	.	TRBJ1-5	few	TGTGCCAGCTCATCCGGGACAAATAGCAATCAGCCCCAGCATTTT	CASSSGTNSNQPQHF
TRBV11-1	.	TRBJ1-2	.	TGTGCCAGCAGCTTAATCAGGGGCAACTATGGCTACACCTTC	CASSLIRGNYGYTF
TRBV6-6	.	TRBJ1-4	few	TGTGCCAGCAGTTACGGGCAGACAGCAACTAATGAAAAACTGTTTTTT	CASSYGQTATNEKLFF
TRBV20-1	.	TRBJ2-5	.	TGCAGTGCTAGTAAACCAGGAGAAGAGACCCAGTACTTC	CSASKPGEETQYF
TRBV28	.	TRBJ2-7	many	TGTGCCAGCAGTGGGACATGGTACGAGCAGTACTTC	CASSGTWYEQYF
TRBV7-9	.	TRBJ1-2	few	TGTGCCAGCAGCTTAGAAGCCGCGTTACGATATGGCTACACCTTC	CASSLEAALRYGYTF
TRBV2	TRBD1	TRBJ2-3	many	TGTGCCAGCATTCGGGACAGCCTCACAGATACGCAGTATTTT	CASIRDSLTDTQYF
TRBV5-5	.	TRBJ1-3	.	TGTGCCAGCAGCTTACTGGAAACCTCTGGAAACACCATATATTTT	CASSLLETSGNTIYF
TRBV9	.	TRBJ2-1	many	TGTGCCAGCAGCGTCGGTCACAATGAGCAGTTCTTC	CASSVGHNEQFF
TRBV6-5	TRBD2	TRBJ2-5	many	TGTGCCAGCGTCCTTGAACCGGGGGGGGGAAAAGAGACCCAGTACTTC	CASVLEPGGGKETQYF
TRBV7-9	TRBD2	TRBJ2-2	many	TGTGCCAGCAGCTCCGCGTGGCGGGGGGGCCTCAGCACCGGGGAGCTGTTTTTT	CASSSAWRGGLSTGELFF
TRBV20-1	.	TRBJ2-3	.	TGCAGTGCTGCGCTGGGGGGCACAGATACGCAGTATTTT	CSAALGGTDTQYF
TRBV3-1	.	TRBJ2-7	many	TGTGCCAGCAGCCTCAGACAGGCCGCCTACGAGCAGTACTTC	CASSLRQAAYEQYF
TRBV7-2	.	TRBJ1-5	.	TGTGCCAGCAGCCCAGGGTCCCACCCGGAGCCCCAGCATTTT	CASSPGSHPEPQHF